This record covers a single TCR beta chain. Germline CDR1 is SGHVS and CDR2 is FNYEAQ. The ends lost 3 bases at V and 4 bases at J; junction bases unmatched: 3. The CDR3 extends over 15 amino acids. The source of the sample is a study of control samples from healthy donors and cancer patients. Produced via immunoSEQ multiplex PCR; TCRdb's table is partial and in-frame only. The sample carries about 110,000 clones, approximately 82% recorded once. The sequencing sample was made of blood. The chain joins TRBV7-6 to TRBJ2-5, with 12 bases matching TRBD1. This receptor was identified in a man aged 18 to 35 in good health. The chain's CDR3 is CASSLGQGAGETQYF. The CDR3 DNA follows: TGTGCCAGCAGCTTGGGACAGGGGGCTGGAGAGACCCAGTACTTC.